These T cell receptor beta chains were read from a single sample in a study of T cells in Graves' hyperthyroidism and ophthalmopathy. TCRdb fed the multiplex PCR reads into MiXCR, producing one record per CDR3 protein. Counted here are more than 350,000 distinct CDR3 sequences, approximately 17% occurring once; the ten biggest clones make up approximately 30%. The sequencing sample was made of blood. The source is a woman in her thirties with Graves' hyperthyroidism that later progressed to Graves' ophthalmopathy. CDR3s include the opening cysteine and the closing phenylalanine or tryptophan. A D gene is named only where the DNA matches it firmly. Clone sizes are given selectively: once, few, many, or a class where the clone is expanded.

TRBV10-2,TRBJ1-3,many,-,CASSEWDHSGNTIYF,TGCGCCAGCAGTGAGTGGGACCACTCTGGAAACACCATATATTTT
TRBV20-1,TRBJ1-5,-,-,CSAREGVAVSSQPQHF,TGCAGTGCTAGGGAGGGGGTGGCAGTCTCTAGTCAGCCCCAGCATTTT
TRBV30,TRBJ1-6,many,-,CAWRPGSSYNSPLHF,TGTGCCTGGAGACCGGGCAGCTCCTATAATTCACCCCTCCACTTT
TRBV19,TRBJ2-1,many,TRBD2,CASRGLAGGREQFF,TGTGCCAGTAGGGGACTAGCGGGAGGACGTGAGCAGTTCTTC
TRBV7-9,TRBJ1-2,-,-,CASSATAGDYGYTF,TGTGCCAGCAGCGCGACGGCAGGAGACTATGGCTACACCTTC
TRBV28,TRBJ2-7,-,TRBD1,CASRVGTVTYEQYF,TGTGCCAGCAGGGTCGGGACAGTAACCTACGAGCAGTACTTC
TRBV6-2/TRBV6-3,TRBJ2-2,-,-,CASSYSIATGNTGELFF,TGTGCCAGCAGTTACTCGATCGCGACAGGGAACACCGGGGAGCTGTTTTTT
TRBV13,TRBJ2-7,-,-,CASSLSRNYEQYF,TGTGCCAGCAGCTTATCCAGGAACTACGAGCAGTACTTC
TRBV10-3,TRBJ2-1,many,-,CAISVGVTHNEQFF,TGTGCCATCAGTGTGGGCGTAACTCACAATGAGCAGTTCTTC
TRBV20-1,TRBJ1-2,many,TRBD1,CSARLGTGDYGYTF,TGCAGTGCTAGGCTAGGGACAGGGGACTATGGCTACACCTTC
TRBV27,TRBJ1-1,many,-,CASSLIGNTEAFF,TGTGCCAGCAGTTTAATCGGCAACACTGAAGCTTTCTTT
TRBV7-6,TRBJ2-3,-,-,CASSFDAGRVGTDTQYF,TGTGCCAGCAGCTTTGACGCGGGTAGAGTGGGGACAGATACGCAGTATTTT
TRBV19,TRBJ2-7,many,TRBD2,CASSRRGGDYEQYF,TGTGCCAGTAGTAGGCGGGGGGGAGACTACGAGCAGTACTTC
TRBV19,TRBJ1-2,-,-,CASSWGDSYGYTF,TGTGCCAGTAGTTGGGGGGATAGCTATGGCTACACCTTC
TRBV7-9,TRBJ2-1,-,TRBD2,CASSTASGRDYNEQFF,TGTGCCAGCAGCACGGCCAGCGGGAGGGATTACAATGAGCAGTTCTTC
TRBV5-1,TRBJ2-7,-,-,CANSLPGNEQYF,TGCGCCAACAGCCTACCGGGAAACGAGCAGTACTTC
TRBV27,TRBJ2-1,many,TRBD2,CASSHGTSGSNEQFF,TGTGCCAGCAGTCACGGGACTAGCGGGAGCAATGAGCAGTTCTTC
TRBV11-2,TRBJ2-7,many,TRBD2,CASSLAGGGAAYEQYF,TGTGCCAGCAGCTTAGCCGGGGGGGGGGCAGCCTACGAGCAGTACTTC
TRBV4-2,TRBJ1-4,-,TRBD1,CASSQEARGQSNEKLFF,TGTGCCAGCAGCCAAGAGGCCAGGGGGCAATCTAATGAAAAACTGTTTTTT
TRBV20-1,TRBJ2-7,few,-,CSAQTARGPMDEQYF,TGCAGTGCCCAGACGGCCAGGGGCCCGATGGACGAGCAGTACTTC
TRBV6-9,TRBJ1-5,-,-,CASSYGRGGKDQPQHF,TGTGCCAGCAGTTACGGGCGTGGAGGGAAGGATCAGCCCCAGCATTTT
TRBV27,TRBJ2-7,many,-,CASSLGRGSYEQYF,TGTGCCAGCAGTTTGGGGAGAGGCTCCTACGAGCAGTACTTC
TRBV6-1,TRBJ1-4,many,TRBD1,CASTYDRGGEKLFF,TGTGCCAGCACTTACGACAGGGGAGGGGAAAAACTGTTTTTT
TRBV28,TRBJ2-2,many,-,CASSLVGISTGELFF,TGTGCCAGCAGTTTAGTAGGAATTTCCACCGGGGAGCTGTTTTTT
TRBV20-1,TRBJ2-1,many,-,CSATQGASLIYNEQFF,TGCAGTGCTACACAAGGGGCCTCGTTAATCTACAATGAGCAGTTCTTC
TRBV5-1,TRBJ1-6,many,-,CASSLAGTRWMSPLHF,TGCGCCAGCAGCTTGGCAGGCACGAGATGGATGTCACCCCTCCACTTT
TRBV16,TRBJ2-7,many,-,CASSQGSLYEQYF,TGTGCCAGCAGCCAGGGCAGTCTTTACGAGCAGTACTTC
TRBV4-2,TRBJ2-7,few,TRBD1,CASSQGDRGREQYF,TGTGCCAGCAGCCAAGGGGACAGGGGGCGAGAGCAGTACTTC
TRBV12-3/TRBV12-4,TRBJ2-4,many,-,CASSTGMGAKNIQYF,TGTGCCAGCAGTACAGGGATGGGAGCCAAAAACATTCAGTACTTC
TRBV10-3,TRBJ1-2,many,-,CAISEEARVSKHYGYTF,TGTGCCATCAGTGAAGAGGCCAGGGTATCAAAACACTATGGCTACACCTTC
TRBV19,TRBJ1-2,-,-,CASGSETGSYYGYTF,TGTGCCAGTGGGAGTGAGACAGGCTCCTACTATGGCTACACCTTC
TRBV28,TRBJ1-1,many,TRBD1,CASGTGGSAFF,TGTGCCAGCGGGACAGGGGGGTCAGCTTTCTTT
TRBV7-9,TRBJ2-1,many,TRBD2,CASSLERLAGGLPQFF,TGTGCCAGCAGCTTAGAGAGACTAGCGGGAGGTCTCCCTCAGTTCTTC
TRBV5-1,TRBJ2-3,-,-,CASSPDRPTDTQYF,TGCGCCAGCAGCCCCGACAGGCCCACAGATACGCAGTATTTT
TRBV2,TRBJ2-3,many,-,CASKYTDTQYF,TGTGCCAGCAAATACACAGATACGCAGTATTTT
TRBV7-9,TRBJ2-5,many,TRBD1,CASSTTGRETQYF,TGTGCCAGCAGCACGACAGGGCGAGAGACCCAGTACTTC
TRBV5-5,TRBJ1-6,few,TRBD1,CASSSVQGARNSPLHF,TGTGCCAGCAGCTCGGTACAGGGGGCGCGAAATTCACCCCTCCACTTT
TRBV3-1,TRBJ2-7,many,TRBD1,CASSPHRDRGYEQYF,TGTGCCAGCAGCCCACACCGGGACAGGGGTTACGAGCAGTACTTC
TRBV11-2,TRBJ2-7,many,-,CASSSPYEQYF,TGTGCCAGCAGCTCGCCCTACGAGCAGTACTTC
TRBV2,TRBJ2-3,many,-,CASSDPGDPGGTDTQYF,TGTGCCAGCAGTGATCCCGGGGACCCTGGTGGCACAGATACGCAGTATTTT
TRBV30,TRBJ2-6,many,-,CAWKSRPTFSGANVLTF,TGTGCCTGGAAATCCAGGCCAACTTTCTCTGGGGCCAACGTCCTGACTTTC
TRBV10-3,TRBJ1-4,many,-,CAISDRVGGTGKLFF,TGTGCCATCAGTGATCGGGTGGGGGGCACCGGAAAACTGTTTTTT
TRBV14,TRBJ2-3,few,TRBD2,CASSQGLKAAPRLAGSTDTQYF,TGTGCCAGCAGCCAAGGTCTTAAGGCGGCCCCACGACTAGCGGGTAGCACAGATACGCAGTATTTT
TRBV27,TRBJ1-4,-,-,CASSFAPPRANERLFF,TGTGCCAGCAGTTTTGCCCCCCCCCGAGCTAATGAAAGACTGTTTTTT
TRBV28,TRBJ2-5,few,-,CASSLGGVGRGETQYF,TGTGCCAGCAGTTTGGGTGGAGTGGGGCGAGGGGAGACCCAGTACTTC